Listed below are T cell receptor beta chains from one sample, sequenced in a study of CD8 T cells in ankylosing spondylitis. Via MiXCR, TCRdb re-called the 5' RACE reads, giving one row per CDR3 protein. The sample has a few hundred thousand distinct CDR3 sequences, approximately 17% seen once. Sequencing was done on a sample of blood, either unsorted or a sorted T cell fraction (not recorded which). The origin of the receptors is a male donor with ankylosing spondylitis. Both conserved end residues are part of each CDR3. D genes are given only for firm matches. Expanded clones are given a class, and other clones once, few, many or no size at all.

size,J,D,length,V,CDR3,DNA
many,TRBJ1-1,NA,13,TRBV3-1,CASSLFGGTEAFF,TGTGCCAGCAGCCTTTTTGGGGGTACTGAAGCTTTCTTT
few,TRBJ2-5,NA,15,TRBV5-1,CASSLEAGWGKTQYF,TGCGCCAGCAGCTTGGAGGCAGGGTGGGGCAAGACCCAGTACTTC
few,TRBJ1-1,NA,16,TRBV5-5,CASSFDPGQKGAEAFF,TGTGCCAGCAGCTTCGACCCGGGACAAAAAGGCGCTGAAGCTTTCTTT
many,TRBJ1-1,TRBD1,14,TRBV2,CASSQQGGRAEAFF,TGTGCCAGCAGTCAACAGGGGGGGAGGGCTGAAGCTTTCTTT
few,TRBJ2-7,NA,15,TRBV6-1,CASLLTPGLSYEQYF,TGTGCCAGCCTATTAACGCCGGGATTATCCTACGAGCAGTACTTC
few,TRBJ1-1,NA,12,TRBV28,CASRELSDEAFF,TGTGCCAGCAGGGAGCTAAGTGATGAAGCTTTCTTT
NA,TRBJ2-6,NA,16,TRBV5-6,CASSFFYHSGANVLTF,TGTGCCAGCAGCTTTTTCTATCACTCTGGGGCCAACGTCCTGACTTTC
many,TRBJ1-2,NA,13,TRBV25-1,CASSREEVGGYTF,TGTGCCAGCAGCAGGGAGGAGGTGGGTGGCTACACCTTC
NA,TRBJ1-2,NA,15,TRBV4-3,CASSQDKLAVYGYTF,TGCGCCAGCAGCCAAGATAAGTTGGCAGTCTATGGCTACACCTTC
NA,TRBJ2-2,NA,15,TRBV7-9,CASSLVQPNTGELFF,TGTGCCAGCAGCTTAGTCCAGCCCAACACCGGGGAGCTGTTTTTT
NA,TRBJ2-5,TRBD2,17,TRBV5-8,CASSSGLAGGVAETQYF,TGTGCCAGCAGTTCAGGACTAGCGGGGGGGGTCGCGGAGACCCAGTACTTC
NA,TRBJ2-1,TRBD2,15,TRBV12-3/TRBV12-4,CASSSTSGIYNEQFF,TGTGCCAGCAGTTCTACTAGCGGGATCTACAATGAGCAGTTCTTC
NA,TRBJ2-1,TRBD2,15,TRBV7-8,CASSFTSGRAHEQFF,TGTGCCAGCAGCTTTACTAGCGGGAGGGCCCATGAGCAGTTCTTC
NA,TRBJ1-1,TRBD1,15,TRBV6-1,CASPPAGTVNTEAFF,TGTGCCAGCCCACCGGCCGGGACAGTGAACACTGAAGCTTTCTTT
many,TRBJ2-7,NA,17,TRBV15,CATSRDRVSGGSYEQYF,TGTGCCACCAGCAGGGACAGGGTTTCGGGGGGCTCCTACGAGCAGTACTTC
few,TRBJ1-2,NA,14,TRBV4-3,CASSPAGTIYGYTF,TGCGCCAGCAGTCCGGCCGGGACAATCTATGGCTACACCTTC
many,TRBJ2-1,NA,15,TRBV12-3/TRBV12-4,CASSLQGTSYNEQFF,TGTGCCAGCAGTTTACAGGGTACCTCCTACAATGAGCAGTTCTTC
many,TRBJ2-5,NA,14,TRBV4-3,CASSQDVGRETQYF,TGCGCCAGCAGCCAAGATGTGGGGAGAGAGACCCAGTACTTC
NA,TRBJ2-7,TRBD2,19,TRBV11-2,CASSPRTSGRILNPYEQYF,TGTGCCAGCAGCCCCCGGACTAGCGGGAGGATCTTGAATCCCTACGAGCAGTACTTC
many,TRBJ2-7,NA,14,TRBV20-1,CSAGPVGWVYEQYF,TGCAGTGCTGGGCCGGTGGGTTGGGTCTACGAGCAGTACTTC
few,TRBJ1-5,NA,16,TRBV7-9,CASSLGDPGGRTPQHF,TGTGCCAGCAGCTTAGGGGACCCGGGAGGCCGTACGCCCCAGCATTTT
few,TRBJ1-2,NA,14,TRBV5-5,CASSPDGTNYGYTF,TGTGCCAGCAGCCCGGACGGAACTAACTATGGCTACACCTTC
few,TRBJ1-6,TRBD1,13,TRBV27,CASSPTGGSPLHF,TGTGCCAGCAGTCCCACAGGGGGCTCACCCCTCCACTTT
NA,TRBJ2-1,TRBD1,15,TRBV11-2,CASRISRDRGNEQFF,TGTGCCAGCCGAATCTCCCGGGACAGGGGGAATGAGCAGTTCTTC
many,TRBJ1-2,TRBD1,14,TRBV12-3/TRBV12-4,CASTGPGQGHGYTF,TGTGCCAGCACCGGACCGGGACAGGGGCACGGCTACACCTTC
NA,TRBJ1-5,NA,14,TRBV6-1,CASSGPSGNQPQHF,TGTGCCAGCAGTGGTCCTTCCGGCAATCAGCCCCAGCATTTT
NA,TRBJ1-5,NA,12,TRBV20-1,CSARGTGRPQHF,TGCAGTGCTAGAGGCACGGGAAGACCCCAGCATTTT
few,TRBJ1-4,NA,11,TRBV12-3/TRBV12-4,CASSFGPRLFF,TGTGCCAGCAGTTTTGGCCCCAGACTGTTTTTT
many,TRBJ1-1,NA,16,TRBV12-3/TRBV12-4,CASSLARGVGNTEAFF,TGTGCCAGCAGTTTAGCGCGGGGAGTTGGGAACACTGAAGCTTTCTTT
NA,TRBJ1-1,NA,16,TRBV3-1,CASSRRAGRQSTEAFF,TGTGCCAGCAGCCGAAGGGCAGGGAGGCAGAGCACTGAAGCTTTCTTT
many,TRBJ1-3,NA,13,TRBV12-3/TRBV12-4,CASSYFSGNTIYF,TGTGCCAGCAGTTATTTCTCTGGAAACACCATATATTTT
NA,TRBJ2-5,NA,14,TRBV2,CASTQYSPQETQYF,TGTGCCAGTACTCAATACAGTCCCCAAGAGACCCAGTACTTC
many,TRBJ2-5,NA,13,TRBV5-1,CASSSGGQETQYF,TGCGCCAGCAGCTCTGGCGGACAAGAGACCCAGTACTTC
few,TRBJ2-6,NA,13,TRBV29-1,CSVRNSGANVLTF,TGCAGCGTTCGAAACTCTGGGGCCAACGTCCTGACTTTC
once,TRBJ1-1,NA,14,TRBV3-1,CASKPLGPNTEAFF,TGTGCCAGCAAGCCTCTAGGGCCGAACACTGAAGCTTTCTTT
few,TRBJ1-3,NA,12,TRBV29-1,CSVSVAGNTIYF,TGCAGCGTTAGTGTCGCTGGAAACACCATATATTTT
many,TRBJ2-7,TRBD2,11,TRBV5-1,CASSSGGEQYF,TGCGCCAGCAGCTCGGGAGGCGAGCAGTACTTC
few,TRBJ2-1,TRBD2,15,TRBV24-1,CATSEGEGRPNEQFF,TGTGCCACCAGTGAGGGGGAGGGCCGGCCCAATGAGCAGTTCTTC
many,TRBJ1-3,TRBD1,15,TRBV7-3,CASSLDRGGGNTIYF,TGTGCCAGCAGCTTGGACAGGGGAGGCGGAAACACCATATATTTT
few,TRBJ2-5,NA,13,TRBV20-1,CSATSDSQETQYF,TGCAGTGCTACATCAGACAGTCAAGAGACCCAGTACTTC
NA,TRBJ2-2,NA,15,TRBV27,CASSLEASRDGELFF,TGTGCCAGCAGTTTAGAAGCTAGTCGTGACGGGGAGCTGTTTTTT
few,TRBJ1-5,TRBD1,13,TRBV6-1,CAIRDRGNQPQHF,TGTGCCATCCGGGACAGGGGCAATCAGCCCCAGCATTTT
few,TRBJ2-7,TRBD1,14,TRBV28,CASSLSAGGYEQYF,TGTGCCAGCAGTTTGTCGGCAGGGGGCTACGAGCAGTACTTC
NA,TRBJ1-1,NA,14,TRBV12-3/TRBV12-4,CASSLSKVQGEAFF,TGTGCCAGCAGTTTGAGCAAAGTCCAGGGAGAAGCTTTCTTT
many,TRBJ1-4,NA,17,TRBV9,CASSVGDEGGPDEKLFF,TGTGCCAGCAGCGTAGGTGACGAGGGAGGCCCTGATGAAAAACTGTTTTTT
few,TRBJ1-1,NA,15,TRBV18,CASSRLAGSFTEAFF,TGTGCCAGCTCACGTCTGGCGGGCAGTTTCACTGAAGCTTTCTTT
few,TRBJ2-7,NA,15,TRBV20-1,CSARVGGVTPVEQYF,TGCAGTGCTAGAGTGGGGGGAGTGACCCCTGTCGAGCAGTACTTC
NA,TRBJ2-1,TRBD2,15,TRBV2,CASSRESGNYNEQFF,TGTGCCAGCAGTCGGGAAAGCGGGAACTACAATGAGCAGTTCTTC